This TCR beta chain derives from a study of cytotoxic CD8 clonotypes in ibrutinib-treated CLL. Study-wide background: Over 9 relapsed/refractory, roughly 15 treatment-naive; around 18 IGHV unmutated. Partial responses totalled about 24 and complete responses 2; after median around 72 months, about 14 remained remitted and about 12 progressed.

Whole-study findings and limits: At ibrutinib response, clonality increased, and at progression it declined back toward baseline.

Germline lookup yields CDR1 MNHNY and CDR2 SVGAGI (reference sequence). This CDR3 is 14 amino acids long. V was cut by 9 bases and J by 6 bases, with 15 bases left in between. TCRdb keeps only in-frame clones here, not all; method: immunoSEQ multiplex PCR. The table records approximately 47,000 clones, 65% to 70% of them present only once. Concerning this clone: Its antigen is unidentified.

The sequence was obtained from a human donor with chronic lymphocytic leukemia. The sample in question was PBMCs, obtained after 24 months of ibrutinib treatment. The genes are TRBV6-6 and TRBJ1-6, with D unclear. This CDR3 reads CASALRLFNSPLHF. The DNA for the CDR3 is TGTGCCAGTGCCCTTAGGCTGTTTAATTCACCCCTCCACTTT.